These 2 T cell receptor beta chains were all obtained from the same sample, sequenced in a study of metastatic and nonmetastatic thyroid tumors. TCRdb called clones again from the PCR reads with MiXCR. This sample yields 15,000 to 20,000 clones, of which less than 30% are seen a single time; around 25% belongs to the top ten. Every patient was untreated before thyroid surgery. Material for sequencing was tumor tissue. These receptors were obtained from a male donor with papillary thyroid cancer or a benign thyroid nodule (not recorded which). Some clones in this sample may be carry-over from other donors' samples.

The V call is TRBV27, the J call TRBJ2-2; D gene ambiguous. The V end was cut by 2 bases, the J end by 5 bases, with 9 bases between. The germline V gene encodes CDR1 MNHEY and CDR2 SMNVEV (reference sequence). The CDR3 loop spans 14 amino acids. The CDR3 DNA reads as TGTGCCAGCAGTTTACTAGACGGAACCGGGGAGCTGTTTTTT. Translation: CASSLLDGTGELFF.

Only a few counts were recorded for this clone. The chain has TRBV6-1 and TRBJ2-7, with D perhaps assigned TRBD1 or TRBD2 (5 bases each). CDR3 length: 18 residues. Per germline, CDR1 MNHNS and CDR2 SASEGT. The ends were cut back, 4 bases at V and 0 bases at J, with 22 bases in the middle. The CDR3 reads CASSGVVWGSYNSYEQYF. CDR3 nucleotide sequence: TGTGCCAGCAGTGGAGTGGTCTGGGGGTCCTACAACTCCTACGAGCAGTACTTC.